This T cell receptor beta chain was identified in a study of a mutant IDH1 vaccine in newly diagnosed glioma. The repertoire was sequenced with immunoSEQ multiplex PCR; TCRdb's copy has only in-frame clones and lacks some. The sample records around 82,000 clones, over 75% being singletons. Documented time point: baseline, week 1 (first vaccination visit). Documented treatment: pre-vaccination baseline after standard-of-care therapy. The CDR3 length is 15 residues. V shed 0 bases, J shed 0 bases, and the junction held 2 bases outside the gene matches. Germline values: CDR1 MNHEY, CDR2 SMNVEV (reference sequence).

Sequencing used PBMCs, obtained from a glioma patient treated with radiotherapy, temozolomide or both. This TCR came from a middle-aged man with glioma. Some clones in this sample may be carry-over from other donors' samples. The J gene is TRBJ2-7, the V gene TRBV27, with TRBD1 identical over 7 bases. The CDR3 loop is CASSLSGTVSYEQYF. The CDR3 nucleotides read TGTGCCAGCAGTTTATCGGGGACAGTCTCCTACGAGCAGTACTTC.